These 11 T cell receptor beta chains were sequenced from one sample in a study of PD-L1 blockade in urothelial cancer. Libraries were prepared by immunoSEQ multiplex PCR; TCRdb keeps only in-frame clonotypes and omits some of them. The sample contains 2,000 or so clones, about 35% of which appear only once. The source was tumor tissue, collected before atezolizumab (anti-PD-L1) treatment. These TCRs come from a man in his fifties or sixties with urothelial cancer.

V and J are TRBV30 and TRBJ1-5; no definite D call. Germline V gives CDR1 GTSNPN, CDR2 SVGIG (reference sequence). The V gene lost 2 bases and the J gene lost 3 bases, with 8 bases spanning the gap. The length of the CDR3 is 13 residues. For the CDR3, the DNA is TGTGCCTGGAGTCGGAGAGTCAATCAGCCCCAGCATTTT. This codes for CAWSRRVNQPQHF.

The chain combines TRBV7-6 with TRBJ1-6; D gene uncertain. This CDR3 contains 16 residues. With 5 bases removed from V and 6 bases from J, the gap between germline ends came to 17 bases. Germline CDR1 and CDR2: SGHVS and FNYEAQ. CDR3 amino acids: CASSQELWSINSPLHF. The DNA of the CDR3 is TGTGCCAGCAGCCAAGAATTGTGGAGCATTAATTCACCCCTCCACTTT.

This clone showed up just a few times. The rearrangement uses TRBV6-4 and TRBJ1-5; no clear D gene. CDR3 length: 15 residues. V shed 5 bases and J shed 3 bases, with 14 bases lying between them. Germline lookup yields CDR1 MRHNA and CDR2 SNTAGT. CDR3 amino acids: CASSQVSAPNQPQHF. CDR3 in DNA: TGTGCCAGCAGTCAAGTCTCAGCTCCCAATCAGCCCCAGCATTTT.

This chain links TRBV28 with TRBJ1-4, with 7 bases fitting TRBD1. J gave up 2 bases and V 7 bases, and 7 bases lay outside the gene matches. The CDR3 is made up of 15 amino acids. Germline-derived CDR1 and CDR2 are MDHEN and SYDVKM. This CDR3 reads CASNTPGQTNEKLFF. The CDR3 DNA reads as TGTGCCAGCAACACACCGGGACAGACTAATGAAAAACTGTTTTTT.

This sequence joins TRBV6-7 and TRBJ2-7; 13 bases line up with TRBD2. TRBV6-7 is classed as an ORF, of uncertain function. V shed 5 bases, J shed 9 bases, and the junction held 7 bases outside the gene matches. The CDR3 spans 14 residues. Here the CDR3 DNA reads TGTGCCAGCAGTGGCCCGGGACTAGCGGGGACGCAGTACTTC. Translation: CASSGPGLAGTQYF.

The rearrangement joins TRBV19 to TRBJ1-5; no definite D call. Germline V gives CDR1 LNHDA, CDR2 SQIVND (reference sequence). V gave up 2 bases and J gave up 3 bases, with 11 bases separating them. The CDR3 is 15 amino acids. CDR3 sequence reads: CASSIRPSYNQPQHF. Here the CDR3 DNA reads TGTGCCAGTAGTATACGGCCGTCTTACAATCAGCCCCAGCATTTT.

The chain has TRBV6-8 and TRBJ1-5, with a possible D match to TRBD1 (5 bases). The CDR3 runs to 15 residues. Germline V gene data show CDR1 as MNHGY and CDR2 as SAAAGT. Trimming shortened V by 6 bases and J by 0 bases, and 12 bases separated the two germline ends. CDR3 residues: CASRPSGGSNQPQHF. The DNA of the CDR3 is TGTGCCAGCAGACCAAGCGGGGGTAGCAATCAGCCCCAGCATTTT.

This clone was seen only a few times. The chain couples TRBV28 to TRBJ1-4, with TRBD1 identical over 9 bases. Trimming at V came to 5 bases and at J to 5 bases, leaving 9 bases not matched to a gene. Germline V gene sequence: CDR1 MDHEN, CDR2 SYDVKM. This CDR3 contains 16 residues. CDR3 residues: CASSRDQGQGNEKLFF. CDR3 bases: TGTGCCAGCAGTCGTGACCAGGGACAGGGAAATGAAAAACTGTTTTTT.

A few counts support this clone. The rearrangement links TRBV6-8 to TRBJ1-3, with unresolved D. Trimming took off 2 bases at V and 1 base at J, with 6 bases between the two ends. CDR3 length: 14 residues. Germline loops: CDR1 MNHGY, CDR2 SAAAGT. This CDR3 reads CASSYSHSGNTIYF. CDR3 bases: TGTGCCAGCAGTTACAGCCATTCTGGAAACACCATATATTTT.

The chain couples TRBV11-3 to TRBJ2-2, with 11 positions matching TRBD2. Looked up from germline, CDR1 is SGHNT and CDR2 is YENEEA. The CDR3 consists of 15 residues. The V gene end was trimmed by 2 bases and the J gene end by 6 bases; junction bases not matched to a gene: 2. The CDR3 bases are TGTGCCAGCAGCTTACTAGCGGGAGGTGCCGGGGAGCTGTTTTTT. It specifies CASSLLAGGAGELFF.

The J gene is TRBJ2-2, the V gene TRBV19, with D possibly matching TRBD1 (5 bases). The CDR3 loop spans 15 amino acids. From germline, CDR1 is LNHDA and CDR2 SQIVND (reference sequence). Trimming took 5 bases from V and 1 from J, leaving 11 bases between them. CDR3 residues: CASSQGVLNTGELFF. The CDR3 coding sequence is TGTGCCAGTAGTCAGGGTGTTTTGAACACCGGGGAGCTGTTTTTT.